The rows below give T cell receptor beta chains drawn from one sample of a study of OX40 agonist ivuxolimab in advanced cancers. TCRdb's table, derived via immunoSEQ multiplex PCR, lists solely in-frame clones and lacks some. This repertoire shows 35,000 to 45,000 clones, about three quarters found once; its top ten account for almost 10%. The source material was CD4+ or CD8+ T cells sorted from blood, sampled in a trial of the OX40 agonist ivuxolimab. The receptors derive from an adult with an advanced solid tumor such as melanoma, head and neck, liver or kidney cancer. Each CDR3 is given with its conserved first and last residue. The order of the fields is D gene, V gene, J gene, CDR3 protein, CDR3 DNA. D genes are given only for firm matches.

-	TRBV30	TRBJ2-2	CAWSLGVTGNTGELFF	TGTGCCTGGAGCCTGGGGGTGACAGGAAACACCGGGGAGCTGTTTTTT
-	TRBV15	TRBJ2-1	CATSRDREAYNEQFF	TGTGCCACCAGCAGAGATCGGGAAGCCTACAATGAGCAGTTCTTC
-	TRBV7-9	TRBJ1-2	CASSSETGNGYTF	TGTGCCAGCAGCTCCGAGACCGGTAATGGCTACACCTTC
-	TRBV19	TRBJ2-2	CASSSGGRVNTGELFF	TGTGCCAGTAGTTCCGGGGGCAGGGTGAACACCGGGGAGCTGTTTTTT
-	TRBV20-1	TRBJ2-5	CSATPQTFQYF	TGCAGTGCTACCCCCCAGACCTTCCAGTACTTC
-	TRBV20-1	TRBJ1-2	CSAPGQQEYTF	TGCAGTGCTCCCGGACAGCAAGAATACACCTTC
-	TRBV11-2	TRBJ2-3	CASSPRQTDTQYF	TGTGCCAGCAGCCCCCGACAGACAGATACGCAGTATTTT
-	TRBV27	TRBJ2-2	CASSLSLPNTGELFF	TGTGCCAGCAGTTTATCGCTGCCGAACACCGGGGAGCTGTTTTTT
-	TRBV13	TRBJ2-3	CASSYGASTDTQYF	TGTGCCAGCAGCTACGGGGCTAGCACAGATACGCAGTATTTT
TRBD1	TRBV10-1	TRBJ2-7	CASSPGTGGGEQYF	TGCGCCAGCAGTCCCGGGACAGGGGGCGGCGAGCAGTACTTC
-	TRBV9	TRBJ2-2	CASSRSGTGELFF	TGTGCCAGCAGTCGGAGTGGCACCGGGGAGCTGTTTTTT